The rows below give T cell receptor beta chains drawn from one sample of a study of blood T cell repertoires in COVID-19. Produced via immunoSEQ multiplex PCR; TCRdb's table is partial and in-frame only. Of roughly 120,000 clones listed, approximately 86% are singletons. Sequenced input: peripheral blood. The receptors here all came from a middle-aged man with acute or convalescent COVID-19. CDR3s include the opening cysteine and the closing phenylalanine or tryptophan. The order of the fields is J gene, clone size, D gene, V gene, CDR3 protein, CDR3 DNA. A D gene is named only where the DNA matches it firmly. Clone sizes are given selectively: once, few, many, or a class where the clone is expanded.

>TRBJ2-5|.|TRBD2|TRBV3-1/TRBV3-2
CASSQQGGGELAQYF
TGTGCCAGCAGCCAACAGGGCGGGGGGGAGTTGGCCCAGTACTTC
>TRBJ2-1|.|TRBD2|TRBV5-1
CASSGGPSGSRDNEQFF
TGCGCCAGCAGCGGCGGACCTAGCGGGAGCCGCGACAATGAGCAGTTCTTC
>TRBJ1-1|.|TRBD1|TRBV2
CASRVDRGMNTEAFF
TGTGCCAGCAGGGTGGACAGGGGAATGAACACTGAAGCTTTCTTT
>TRBJ2-1|.|TRBD2|TRBV4-3
CASSQDRVLASYNEQFF
TGCGCCAGCAGCCAAGATAGGGTACTAGCGTCCTACAATGAGCAGTTCTTC
>TRBJ1-5|.|.|TRBV27
CASSLTGGRSQPQHF
TGTGCCAGCAGTTTAACCGGGGGGCGCAGTCAGCCCCAGCATTTT
>TRBJ1-3|.|.|TRBV7-6
CASSPEDRFSGNTIYF
TGTGCCAGCAGCCCAGAGGACAGATTCTCTGGAAACACCATATATTTT
>TRBJ1-4|.|.|TRBV10-3
CAIGGEKLFF
TGTGCCATTGGCGGTGAAAAACTGTTTTTT
>TRBJ2-7|.|TRBD2|TRBV3-1/TRBV3-2
CASSPQAGGPFEQYF
TGTGCCAGCAGCCCTCAAGCGGGAGGGCCTTTCGAGCAGTACTTC
>TRBJ2-2|.|TRBD2|TRBV27
CASTPTSGILNTGELFF
TGTGCCAGCACCCCGACTAGCGGGATACTGAACACCGGGGAGCTGTTTTTT
>TRBJ1-1|.|TRBD1|TRBV2
CASIRTGGTEAFF
TGTGCCAGCATCAGGACAGGGGGCACTGAAGCTTTCTTT
>TRBJ2-5|.|.|TRBV19
CASSMGAETQYF
TGTGCCAGTAGTATGGGAGCGGAGACCCAGTACTTC
>TRBJ1-2|.|TRBD1|TRBV6-5
CASRAADRGLYGYTF
TGTGCCAGCAGGGCCGCGGACAGGGGCCTCTATGGCTACACCTTC
>TRBJ2-7|.|.|TRBV11-2
CASSLARAGEQYF
TGTGCCAGCAGCTTAGCTAGGGCGGGTGAGCAGTACTTC
>TRBJ2-7|.|TRBD2|TRBV10-2
CASSETPGAGFSYEQYF
TGCGCCAGCAGTGAGACGCCCGGAGCGGGGTTCTCCTACGAGCAGTACTTC
>TRBJ2-5|.|.|TRBV5-4
CASSFRQRETQYF
TGTGCCAGCAGCTTTCGTCAGAGGGAGACCCAGTACTTC
>TRBJ1-1|.|.|TRBV5-1
CASSKNRVRAYDTEAFF
TGCGCCAGCAGCAAGAACAGGGTTAGAGCCTACGACACTGAAGCTTTCTTT
>TRBJ1-3|.|TRBD1|TRBV19
CASGTGLGDNTIYF
TGTGCCAGCGGGACAGGGCTCGGAGATAACACCATATATTTT
>TRBJ1-3|.|.|TRBV2
CASSQDSVFSGNTIYF
TGTGCCAGCAGTCAGGACAGCGTTTTCTCTGGAAACACCATATATTTT
>TRBJ1-3|.|TRBD1|TRBV27
CASSLSGTGLGNTIYF
TGTGCCAGCAGTTTATCGGGGACAGGTCTAGGAAACACCATATATTTT
>TRBJ2-1|.|.|TRBV20-1
CSVNPLNEQFF
TGCAGTGTCAACCCCCTAAATGAGCAGTTCTTC
>TRBJ1-1|.|TRBD1|TRBV28
CASIYTLGAAGGNTEAFF
TGTGCCAGCATTTATACCCTCGGAGCCGCAGGGGGGAACACTGAAGCTTTCTTT
>TRBJ2-3|.|TRBD2|TRBV13
CASSLQLAGYSTDTQYF
TGTGCCAGCAGCCTTCAACTAGCGGGATATAGCACAGATACGCAGTATTTT
>TRBJ2-2|.|.|TRBV6-1
CASSDGHHTGELFF
TGTGCCAGCAGTGATGGACACCACACCGGGGAGCTGTTTTTT
>TRBJ1-2|.|.|TRBV6-5
CASTQSRDMPGGYTF
TGTGCCAGCACCCAGTCCCGGGACATGCCCGGTGGCTACACCTTC
>TRBJ2-2|.|.|TRBV5-4
CASSLSDRNTGELFF
TGTGCCAGCAGCCTGAGCGACAGAAACACCGGGGAGCTGTTTTTT
>TRBJ2-3|.|TRBD2|TRBV30
CAWSALAGVGDTQYF
TGTGCCTGGAGCGCACTAGCGGGGGTGGGAGATACGCAGTATTTT
>TRBJ1-4|.|.|TRBV6-5
CASTYRGKLFF
TGTGCCAGCACCTATCGAGGAAAACTGTTTTTT
>TRBJ2-7|.|.|TRBV19
CASSNAAYEQYF
TGTGCCAGTAGTAATGCAGCCTACGAGCAGTACTTC
>TRBJ2-1|.|.|TRBV7-3
CASSSRQNVHPNEQFF
TGTGCCAGCAGCTCTCGACAGAACGTCCACCCCAATGAGCAGTTCTTC
>TRBJ2-3|.|TRBD2|TRBV9
CASSLGLARGTDTQYF
TGTGCCAGCAGCCTAGGACTAGCGAGGGGCACAGATACGCAGTATTTT
>TRBJ2-5|.|TRBD2|TRBV19
CASSSKGTSGRAVRETQYF
TGTGCCAGTAGTTCAAAGGGGACTAGCGGGAGGGCCGTACGAGAGACCCAGTACTTC
>TRBJ2-7|once|.|TRBV27
CASSPAPGTSYEQYF
TGTGCCAGCAGTCCAGCGCCCGGGACTTCCTACGAGCAGTACTTC
>TRBJ2-7|.|TRBD1|TRBV7-2
CASSQGQAPYEQYF
TGTGCCAGCAGCCAAGGACAGGCCCCCTACGAGCAGTACTTC
>TRBJ1-1|.|.|TRBV30
CAWTNRVHTEAFF
TGTGCCTGGACGAACAGGGTGCACACTGAAGCTTTCTTT
>TRBJ2-3|.|TRBD2|TRBV20-1
CSASTLAGGTDTQYF
TGCAGTGCTAGTACTCTAGCGGGGGGCACAGATACGCAGTATTTT
>TRBJ1-2|.|TRBD1|TRBV19
CASSGQGDYGYTF
TGTGCCAGTAGCGGCCAGGGGGACTATGGCTACACCTTC
>TRBJ1-3|.|TRBD1|TRBV5-1
CASSLGQGRNTIYF
TGCGCCAGCAGCTTAGGACAGGGGAGAAACACCATATATTTT
>TRBJ1-1|few|TRBD1|TRBV30
CAWSGLTGDKTEAFF
TGTGCCTGGAGTGGGCTGACAGGGGACAAGACTGAAGCTTTCTTT
>TRBJ2-2|.|.|TRBV9
CASSLPSGELFF
TGTGCCAGCAGCCTCCCTAGCGGGGAGCTGTTTTTT
>TRBJ2-1|.|.|TRBV24-1
CATSDPTTYNEQFF
TGTGCCACCAGTGACCCGACAACCTACAATGAGCAGTTCTTC
>TRBJ2-4|.|TRBD1|TRBV5-6
CASSRGTARFAKNIQYF
TGTGCCAGCAGCCGTGGGACAGCCCGATTTGCCAAAAACATTCAGTACTTC
>TRBJ2-7|.|TRBD1|TRBV4-1
CASSTRQGSYEQYF
TGCGCCAGCAGCACCCGACAGGGCTCCTACGAGCAGTACTTC
>TRBJ2-1|.|TRBD1|TRBV27
CASSFRGTGGFDEQFF
TGTGCCAGCAGTTTTAGGGGGACAGGGGGCTTCGATGAGCAGTTCTTC
>TRBJ2-5|.|.|TRBV9
CASSLGQFQETQYF
TGTGCCAGCAGCTTAGGACAGTTCCAAGAGACCCAGTACTTC
>TRBJ2-7|once|.|TRBV7-5
CARRDRGEWEQYF
TGTGCCAGAAGGGACAGGGGTGAGTGGGAGCAGTACTTC
>TRBJ1-4|.|.|TRBV30
CAWTTAGRGEKLFF
TGTGCCTGGACCACGGCGGGTCGAGGGGAAAAACTGTTTTTT
>TRBJ2-5|.|TRBD2|TRBV27
CASSKAGIWETQYF
TGTGCCAGCAGCAAAGCGGGAATTTGGGAGACCCAGTACTTC
>TRBJ2-7|.|TRBD2|TRBV19
CASSLASGYEQYF
TGTGCCAGTAGTTTGGCTAGCGGTTACGAGCAGTACTTC
>TRBJ2-3|.|.|TRBV27
CASSPTLGVAPSVRTDTQYF
TGTGCCAGCAGTCCTACCCTCGGGGTAGCTCCCTCCGTACGCACAGATACGCAGTATTTT
>TRBJ2-3|.|.|TRBV5-4
CASSPEPPSTDTQYF
TGTGCCAGCAGCCCAGAACCACCTAGCACAGATACGCAGTATTTT
>TRBJ1-2|.|TRBD1|TRBV30
CALDGEGGLSNYGYTF
TGTGCCTTGGATGGTGAAGGGGGCCTCTCTAACTATGGCTACACCTTC
>TRBJ2-1|.|.|TRBV15
CATSNRLESNEQFF
TGTGCCACCAGCAACCGACTAGAGTCCAATGAGCAGTTCTTC